Below are 19 T cell receptor beta chains sequenced from a single sample in a study of early T cells in non-severe SARS-CoV-2 infection. TCRdb fed the 5' RACE reads into MiXCR, producing one record per CDR3 protein. The sample consists of 60,000 or so distinct CDR3 sequences, 10% to 14% of them appearing once. The sample comprised whole blood. These TCRs come from an adult who was a healthcare worker with PCR-confirmed SARS-CoV-2 infection or an uninfected control (not recorded which).

This clonotype was seen a few times. V usage is TRBV29-1 and J usage is TRBJ2-3; D unresolved. V dropped 7 bases and J dropped 6 bases, with 11 bases sitting between them. The CDR3 loop spans 11 amino acids. Germline CDR1 SQVTM, CDR2 ANQGSEA. CDR3 sequence (DNA): TGCAGCGCATTTGTGGTCGATACGCAGTATTTT. Residues: CSAFVVDTQYF.

This rearrangement joins TRBV3-1 to TRBJ1-6; 7 nucleotides line up with TRBD1. The junction had 3 bases not matched to a gene; V was cut back by 0 bases and J by 4 bases. This CDR3 has 16 amino acids. Germline V gives CDR1 LGHDT, CDR2 YNNKEL (reference sequence). The CDR3 protein is CASSQDGQVYNSPLHF. CDR3 in DNA: TGTGCCAGCAGCCAAGATGGACAGGTGTATAATTCACCCCTCCACTTT.

This clonotype was counted a few times. The V gene is TRBV9, the J gene TRBJ2-1; 12 bases agree with TRBD2. Germline values: CDR1 SGDLS, CDR2 YYNGEE. The CDR3 loop spans 14 amino acids. With V trimmed by 0 bases and J by 12 bases, 4 bases remained unmatched. The CDR3 sequence: CASSVAPGLAGQFF. The CDR3 nucleotides read TGTGCCAGCAGCGTAGCTCCGGGACTAGCGGGGCAGTTCTTC.

This chain connects TRBV6-4 to TRBJ2-1, with a weak D call TRBD1 (6 bases). The V and J ends lost 8 bases and 10 bases respectively, with 12 bases between them. The CDR3 extends over 11 amino acids. Looked up from germline, CDR1 is MRHNA and CDR2 is SNTAGT. The CDR3 DNA is TGTGCCAGCGGGGGCGTAGGGGAGCAGTTCTTC. It codes for CASGGVGEQFF.

The chain uses TRBV5-1 and TRBJ2-5; TRBD1 is a possible D gene (6 bases). Between the trimmed V and J ends, which lost 4 bases and 1 base, there was a span of 11 bases. Germline-derived CDR1 and CDR2 are SGHRS and YFSETQ. The CDR3 runs 14 residues. Here the CDR3 reads CASSRTALQETQYF. Here the CDR3 DNA reads TGCGCCAGCAGCCGGACAGCTCTCCAAGAGACCCAGTACTTC.

This clonotype came up many times. V gene TRBV12-3 or TRBV12-4 combines with J gene TRBJ2-7, with D unresolved. Trimming stripped 1 base from V and 2 bases from J, with 9 bases between. This CDR3 spans 14 amino acids. The CDR3 here is CASSLGSWTYEQYF. For the CDR3, the DNA is TGTGCCAGCAGTTTAGGCAGCTGGACCTACGAGCAGTACTTC.

This clonotype was observed a few times. The chain is built from TRBV5-1 and TRBJ2-3; D gene uncertain. The CDR3 extends over 14 amino acids. CDR1 SGHRS and CDR2 YFSETQ come from the germline V gene. V was trimmed by 0 bases and J by 0 bases, leaving 5 bases between them. Here the CDR3 reads CASSLGASTDTQYF. For the CDR3, the DNA is TGCGCCAGCAGCTTGGGCGCTAGCACAGATACGCAGTATTTT.

The genes are TRBV20-1 and TRBJ2-5, with D perhaps TRBD1 or TRBD2 (5 bases each). Germline-derived CDR1 and CDR2 are DFQATT and SNEGSKA (reference sequence). Trimming took 1 base from V and 5 from J, leaving 17 bases between them. This CDR3 contains 15 residues. The chain's CDR3 is CSARVLGPSDETQYF. In DNA, the CDR3 is TGCAGTGCTAGAGTATTGGGACCCTCGGATGAGACCCAGTACTTC.

There are many counts of this clonotype. The chain recombines TRBV5-1 with TRBJ2-7, with 9 bases identical to TRBD1. This CDR3 spans 15 amino acids. J lost 3 bases, V lost 2 bases, and 6 bases had no gene match. Germline loops: CDR1 SGHRS, CDR2 YFSETQ. The CDR3 protein is CASSFGQGHIYEQYF. CDR3 nucleotides: TGCGCCAGCAGCTTCGGACAGGGGCACATCTACGAGCAGTACTTC.

This clonotype has at least ten counts. The chain recombines TRBV5-1 with TRBJ2-7; 10 positions agree with TRBD2. V shed 0 bases, J shed 2 bases, and the junction held 5 bases outside the gene matches. The CDR3 contains 16 residues. Germline assignment: CDR1 SGHRS and CDR2 YFSETQ. The CDR3 loop reads CASSLVSGGRTYEQYF. The DNA for the CDR3 is TGCGCCAGCAGCTTGGTTAGCGGGGGGAGAACCTACGAGCAGTACTTC.

The V and J genes are TRBV4-1 and TRBJ2-5, with D unresolved. V gave up 1 base and J gave up 5 bases, with 8 bases separating them. The V gene's germline CDR1 is MGHRA and CDR2 YSYEKL. The CDR3 totals 13 residues. CDR3 in DNA: TGCGCCAGCAGCCAAGGGCCCTTGGAGACCCAGTACTTC. Translating it yields CASSQGPLETQYF.

The table lists this clonotype with many counts. The CDR3 sequence is CASIQGVRTGANVLTF. In DNA form, the CDR3 reads TGTGCCAGCATCCAAGGTGTAAGGACTGGGGCCAACGTCCTGACTTTC. The chain combines TRBV11-2 with TRBJ2-6; D uncertain. V lost 7 bases to trimming and J lost 2 bases, with 15 bases between them. The CDR3 totals 16 residues. From germline, CDR1 is SGHAT and CDR2 FQNNGV.

This clonotype was counted ten times or more. The chain couples TRBV6-2 or TRBV6-3 to TRBJ2-7, with 7 bases lining up with TRBD1. Germline V CDR1 and CDR2: MNHEY, SVGEGT. The CDR3 contains 15 residues. Trimming took 5 bases from V and 6 from J; bases not matched to a gene: 13. The DNA for the CDR3 is TGTGCCAGCAGTACCGGCCTCCGACAGGGATCCGAGCAGTACTTC. Translation gives CASSTGLRQGSEQYF.

This chain connects TRBV18 to TRBJ1-2, with unresolved D. Germline CDR1 KGHSH, CDR2 LQKENI. CDR3 length equals 13 residues. Trimming removed 3 bases at V and 0 bases at J, with 5 bases between. CDR3 bases: TGTGCCAGCTCACCTGAGGCTAACTATGGCTACACCTTC. Translating it yields CASSPEANYGYTF.

This clonotype was found many times. The J gene is TRBJ2-1, the V gene TRBV5-6, with TRBD2 as a possible D gene (5 bases). The CDR3 covers 16 residues. The germline V gene has CDR1 SGHDT and CDR2 YYEEEE. The V end was cut by 0 bases, the J end by 2 bases, with 12 bases between. The CDR3 coding sequence is TGTGCCAGCAGCTTGGGTGTTAGCGTCACCTACAATGAGCAGTTCTTC. Its translation is CASSLGVSVTYNEQFF. The whole variable domain, remainder taken from reference TRBV5-6 and TRBJ2-1, is DAGVTQSPTHLIKTRGQQVTLRCSPKSGHDTVSWYQQALGQGPQFIFQYYEEEERQRGNFPDRFSGHQFPNYSSELNVNALLLGDSALYLCASSLGVSVTYNEQFFGPGTRLTVL.

The V call is TRBV12-3 or TRBV12-4, the J call TRBJ2-3, with 10 nucleotides matching TRBD2. The CDR3 is 14 amino acids. J lost 7 bases, V lost 6 bases, and 7 bases had no gene match. The CDR3 protein is CASRLRTSGYTQYF. In nucleotides, the CDR3 is TGTGCCAGCAGGCTTAGGACTAGCGGTTATACGCAGTATTTT.

About this clonotype itself: Germline and junction disagree at one end, which may indicate a read error. The V call is TRBV3-1, the J call TRBJ1-1, with 9 bases aligning to TRBD1. CDR3 length: 12 residues. Per the germline V gene, CDR1 is LGHDT and CDR2 is YNNKEL (reference sequence). In DNA form, the CDR3 reads TGTGCCAGCAGCCAGGGACAGGGCTCAGGGTCCTTT. It is translated as CASSQGQGSGSF.

This clonotype occurred many times. V and J are TRBV29-1 and TRBJ1-5; 11 nucleotides match TRBD1. V gave up 5 bases and J gave up 5 bases; unmatched junction bases: 5. The CDR3 covers 14 residues. The germline gives CDR1 SQVTM, CDR2 ANQGSEA. CDR3 coding DNA: TGCAGCGTTAGCCCGGGACAGGGGGATCAGCCCCAGCATTTT. Translating it yields CSVSPGQGDQPQHF. Variable domain in full (rest from reference TRBV29-1 and TRBJ1-5): SAVISQKPSRDICQRGTSLTIQCQVDSQVTMMFWYRQQPGQSLTLIATANQGSEATYESGFVIDKFPISRPNLTFSTLTVSNMSPEDSSIYLCSVSPGQGDQPQHFGDGTRLSIL.

This sequence joins TRBV11-3 and TRBJ2-1; the match to TRBD2 covers 11 bases. CDR1 and CDR2 (germline): SGHNT, YENEEA. V trimming: 5 bases; J trimming: 4 bases; junction bases outside the gene matches: 4. CDR3 length: 15 amino acids. This CDR3 is CASSPRLAGYNEQFF. CDR3 bases: TGTGCCAGCAGCCCTAGACTAGCGGGGTACAATGAGCAGTTCTTC.